This entry features one T cell receptor beta chain sequence. This entry belongs to a study of vaccination and CD4 T cells after COVID-19. Each CDR3 protein is one row after TCRdb ran MiXCR on the PCR reads. This table has roughly 20,000 distinct CDR3 sequences, 45% to 70% appearing once. Source: CD4+ T cells from blood, taken after SARS-CoV-2 vaccination. The sequence derives from a human donor who had recovered from COVID-19.

Here the CDR3 DNA reads TGTGCCAGCAGCTTTGGCAGGCGTAATTCACCCCTCCACTTT. Translating gives CASSFGRRNSPLHF. This chain joins TRBV7-3 and TRBJ1-6; no definite D call. V lost 3 bases and J lost 6, with 9 bases in between. This CDR3 is 14 amino acids long. Per germline, CDR1 SGHTA and CDR2 FQGTGA.